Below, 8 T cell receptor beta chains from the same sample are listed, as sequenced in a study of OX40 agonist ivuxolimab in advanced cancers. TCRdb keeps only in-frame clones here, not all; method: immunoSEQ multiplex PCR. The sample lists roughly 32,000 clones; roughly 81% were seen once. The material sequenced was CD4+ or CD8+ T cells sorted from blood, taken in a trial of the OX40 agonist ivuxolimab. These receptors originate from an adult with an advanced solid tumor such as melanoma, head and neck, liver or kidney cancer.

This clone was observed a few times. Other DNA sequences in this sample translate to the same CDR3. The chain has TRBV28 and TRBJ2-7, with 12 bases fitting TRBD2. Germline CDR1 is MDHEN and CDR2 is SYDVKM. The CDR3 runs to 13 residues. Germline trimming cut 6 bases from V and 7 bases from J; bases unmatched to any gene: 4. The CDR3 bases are TGTGCCAGCAGGACTAGCGGGGGTGAGGAGCAGTACTTC. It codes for CASRTSGGEEQYF.

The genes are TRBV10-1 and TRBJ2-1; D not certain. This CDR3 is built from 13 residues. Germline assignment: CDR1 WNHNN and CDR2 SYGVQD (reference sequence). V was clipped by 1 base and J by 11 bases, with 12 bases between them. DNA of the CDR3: TGCGCCAGCAGTGAGTGGAAAGGCTCCAAGCAGTTCTTC. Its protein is CASSEWKGSKQFF.

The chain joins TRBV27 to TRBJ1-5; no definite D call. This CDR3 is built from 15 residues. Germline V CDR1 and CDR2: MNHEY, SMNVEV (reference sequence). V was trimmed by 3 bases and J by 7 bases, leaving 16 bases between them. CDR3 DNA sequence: TGTGCCAGCAGTTTCGATTCGGCAGGTCGGCAGCCCCAGCATTTT. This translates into CASSFDSAGRQPQHF.

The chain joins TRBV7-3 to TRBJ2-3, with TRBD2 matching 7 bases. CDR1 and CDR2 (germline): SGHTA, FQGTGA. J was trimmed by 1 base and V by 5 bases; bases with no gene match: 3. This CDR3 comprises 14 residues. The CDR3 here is CASSQAGRTDTQYF. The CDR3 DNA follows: TGTGCCAGCAGCCAAGCGGGGCGCACAGATACGCAGTATTTT.

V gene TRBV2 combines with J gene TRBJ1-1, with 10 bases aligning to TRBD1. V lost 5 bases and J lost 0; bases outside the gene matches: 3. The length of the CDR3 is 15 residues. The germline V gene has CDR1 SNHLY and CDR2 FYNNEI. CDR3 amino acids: CASSWTGGVNTEAFF. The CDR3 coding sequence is TGTGCCAGCAGTTGGACAGGGGGAGTGAACACTGAAGCTTTCTTT.

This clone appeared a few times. The CDR3 loop reads CASSQVGLAGSTDTQYF. DNA of the CDR3: TGCGCCAGCAGCCAAGTCGGACTAGCGGGAAGCACAGATACGCAGTATTTT. V and J are TRBV4-3 and TRBJ2-3; 12 bases match TRBD2. Germline loops: CDR1 LGHNA, CDR2 YSLEER. Trimming removed 1 base from V and 0 bases from J; junction bases left unmatched: 2. This CDR3 comprises 17 residues.

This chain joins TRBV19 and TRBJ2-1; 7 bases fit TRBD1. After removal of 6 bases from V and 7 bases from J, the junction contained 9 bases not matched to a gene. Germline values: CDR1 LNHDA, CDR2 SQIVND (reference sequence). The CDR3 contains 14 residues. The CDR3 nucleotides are TGTGCCAGTAGACTCAGGGGGAGTGTAAATGAGCAGTTCTTC. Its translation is CASRLRGSVNEQFF.

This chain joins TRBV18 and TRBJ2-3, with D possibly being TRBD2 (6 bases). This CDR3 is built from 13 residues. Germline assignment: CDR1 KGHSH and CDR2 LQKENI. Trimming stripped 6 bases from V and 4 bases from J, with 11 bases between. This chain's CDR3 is CASSPGSPDTQYF. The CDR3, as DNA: TGTGCCAGCTCCCCCGGGAGCCCAGATACGCAGTATTTT.